The rows below give T cell receptor beta chains drawn from one sample of a study of response to subunit inactivated influenza vaccine. One entry per CDR3 protein results from TCRdb running MiXCR on the RT-PCR reads. Of about 240,000 distinct CDR3 sequences detected, 12% appear once; the ten largest clones hold 7.8%. The sequencing used non-naive T cells sorted from PBMCs, collected roughly 15 days before vaccination. Receptor source: a middle-aged man who received an inactivated influenza vaccine. CDR3s include the opening cysteine and the closing phenylalanine or tryptophan. The order of the fields is clone size, J gene, V gene, D gene, CDR3 protein, CDR3 DNA. A D gene is named only where the DNA matches it firmly. Only some rows state a clone size, as once, few, many or a class for expanded clones.

few | TRBJ2-3 | TRBV7-9 | NA | CASNHGEGDTQYF | TGTGCCAGCAACCACGGTGAGGGAGATACGCAGTATTTT
NA | TRBJ1-5 | TRBV11-1 | TRBD1 | CASSAGQGFGQPQHF | TGTGCCAGCAGCGCCGGACAGGGTTTCGGTCAGCCCCAGCATTTT
many | TRBJ1-1 | TRBV5-6 | NA | CASIFGTEAFF | TGTGCCAGCATCTTCGGTACTGAAGCTTTCTTT
NA | TRBJ2-3 | TRBV20-1 | TRBD2 | CSARVSGGTRFDTQYF | TGCAGTGCTAGAGTTAGCGGGGGGACTAGGTTCGATACGCAGTATTTT
NA | TRBJ2-5 | TRBV5-1 | TRBD1 | CASSAGGQETQYF | TGCGCCAGCAGCGCAGGGGGCCAAGAGACCCAGTACTTC
few | TRBJ2-3 | TRBV4-3 | NA | CASSQALEPGDTQYF | TGCGCCAGCAGCCAAGCTCTCGAGCCGGGAGATACGCAGTATTTT
NA | TRBJ2-1 | TRBV6-2/TRBV6-3 | NA | CASSYGSTATYNEQFF | TGTGCCAGCAGTTACGGGAGTACGGCTACCTACAATGAGCAGTTCTTC
many | TRBJ2-7 | TRBV20-1 | NA | CSARVLDKEQYF | TGCAGTGCTAGAGTTTTGGATAAGGAGCAGTACTTC
NA | TRBJ2-7 | TRBV18 | NA | CASSQNRAYRTALDEQYF | TGTGCCAGCTCACAGAATAGAGCATACAGAACAGCCTTGGACGAGCAGTACTTC
few | TRBJ2-5 | TRBV27 | NA | CASSLYIGAPGETQYF | TGTGCCAGCAGTTTATATATAGGGGCGCCGGGAGAGACCCAGTACTTC
medium-sized | TRBJ2-7 | TRBV5-1 | NA | CASSDLYEQYF | TGCGCCAGCAGCGACCTCTACGAGCAGTACTTC
few | TRBJ2-6 | TRBV24-1 | NA | CATSDSMDSPSGANVLTF | TGTGCCACCAGTGATTCGATGGACTCACCATCTGGGGCCAACGTCCTGACTTTC
NA | TRBJ2-7 | TRBV4-1 | NA | CASSQVLSSTSYEQYF | TGCGCCAGCAGCCAAGTACTGTCATCCACATCCTACGAGCAGTACTTC
few | TRBJ1-5 | TRBV30 | TRBD1 | CAWKDQGAQPQHF | TGTGCCTGGAAAGACCAGGGGGCCCAGCCCCAGCATTTT
few | TRBJ2-7 | TRBV3-1 | NA | CASSPREGGPSYEQYF | TGTGCCAGCAGCCCCCGAGAAGGGGGACCCTCCTACGAGCAGTACTTC
few | TRBJ2-7 | TRBV4-2 | TRBD1 | CASSHPGQGRGEQYF | TGTGCCAGCAGCCATCCCGGACAGGGACGGGGCGAGCAGTACTTC
few | TRBJ2-5 | TRBV6-2/TRBV6-3 | TRBD1 | CASTGQGAPRETQYF | TGTGCCAGCACCGGACAGGGGGCGCCCCGAGAGACCCAGTACTTC
NA | TRBJ2-5 | TRBV5-4 | TRBD1 | CASSMPGGVETQYF | TGTGCCAGCAGCATGCCAGGGGGCGTAGAGACCCAGTACTTC
many | TRBJ2-2 | TRBV24-1 | TRBD1 | CATSEATGYTGELFF | TGTGCCACCAGTGAGGCGACAGGGTACACCGGGGAGCTGTTTTTT
NA | TRBJ2-2 | TRBV15 | NA | CATSVRTDGELFF | TGTGCCACCAGCGTACGGACTGACGGGGAGCTGTTTTTT
NA | TRBJ2-1 | TRBV28 | TRBD2 | CASSPLLAGVRNEQFF | TGTGCCAGCAGTCCGTTACTAGCGGGGGTGAGGAATGAGCAGTTCTTC
NA | TRBJ1-1 | TRBV20-1 | NA | CSAGVGSTNTEAFF | TGCAGTGCTGGAGTCGGAAGCACGAACACTGAAGCTTTCTTT
few | TRBJ2-7 | TRBV30 | TRBD1 | CASNRQGGSYEQYF | TGTGCCTCCAACCGACAGGGGGGTTCCTACGAGCAGTACTTC
many | TRBJ2-1 | TRBV20-1 | NA | CSATLALYNEQFF | TGCAGTGCTACTCTAGCGCTTTACAATGAGCAGTTCTTC
few | TRBJ2-3 | TRBV30 | NA | CAWSLQTDTQYF | TGTGCCTGGAGCCTCCAGACAGATACGCAGTATTTT
few | TRBJ2-3 | TRBV24-1 | TRBD1 | CATSDLLTGTSTDTQYF | TGTGCCACCAGTGACCTACTGACAGGGACAAGCACAGATACGCAGTATTTT
many | TRBJ1-5 | TRBV5-1 | NA | CASSTGTGDQPQHF | TGCGCCAGCAGCACCGGGACTGGGGATCAGCCCCAGCATTTT
NA | TRBJ2-5 | TRBV7-2 | TRBD1 | CASSLHRDRGQETQYF | TGTGCCAGCAGCTTACACCGGGACAGGGGACAAGAGACCCAGTACTTC
many | TRBJ2-1 | TRBV9 | NA | CASSWGTGNNEQFF | TGTGCCAGCAGCTGGGGTACAGGGAACAATGAGCAGTTCTTC
few | TRBJ1-1 | TRBV7-9 | NA | CASSPREAGEITEAFF | TGTGCCAGCAGCCCCCGAGAAGCAGGGGAGATAACTGAAGCTTTCTTT
many | TRBJ2-7 | TRBV15 | TRBD2 | CATSTRSGGAYEQYF | TGTGCCACCAGCACTCGATCGGGGGGGGCCTACGAGCAGTACTTC
many | TRBJ2-2 | TRBV20-1 | TRBD2 | CSARDNQRGGGGTGELFF | TGCAGTGCTAGAGATAATCAGCGAGGCGGGGGGGGGACCGGGGAGCTGTTTTTT
NA | TRBJ2-1 | TRBV7-6 | NA | CASSFTDTSYEQFF | TGTGCCAGCAGCTTTACGGACACTTCCTACGAGCAGTTCTTC
few | TRBJ2-7 | TRBV20-1 | NA | CSARGPVYEQYF | TGCAGTGCTAGAGGGCCAGTCTACGAGCAGTACTTC
many | TRBJ1-1 | TRBV5-5 | NA | CASSLDYLPNTEAFF | TGTGCCAGCAGCTTGGACTATCTTCCGAACACTGAAGCTTTCTTT
many | TRBJ2-5 | TRBV2 | TRBD2 | CASRRLAEETQYF | TGTGCCAGCAGAAGACTAGCGGAAGAGACCCAGTACTTC
NA | TRBJ2-2 | TRBV7-7 | NA | CASSPTGTNTGELFF | TGTGCTAGCAGCCCCACCGGGACGAACACCGGGGAGCTGTTTTTT
NA | TRBJ2-5 | TRBV6-6 | TRBD1 | CATGQGDGSGYF | TGTGCCACCGGACAGGGGGACGGGAGTGGGTACTTC
NA | TRBJ2-1 | TRBV5-1 | NA | CASRASAYNEQFF | TGCGCCAGCCGCGCTAGCGCCTACAATGAGCAGTTCTTC
NA | TRBJ2-1 | TRBV5-1 | TRBD1 | CASSLGPGQGQNNEQFF | TGCGCCAGCAGCTTGGGACCGGGACAGGGGCAAAACAATGAGCAGTTCTTC
many | TRBJ2-3 | TRBV12-3/TRBV12-4 | NA | CASSSRGTDTQYF | TGTGCCAGCAGTTCACGGGGGACAGATACGCAGTATTTT